The 10 T cell receptor beta chains listed next were all sequenced from one sample in a study of Graves' ophthalmopathy and Graves' hyperthyroidism. Researchers took RNA transcripts and amplified TCR beta CDR3 regions from them. An initial RT-PCR round employing HTBI primers preceded a second-round multiplex PCR. TCRdb itself ran the multiplex PCR reads through MiXCR, one entry per CDR3 protein. Of more than 300,000 distinct CDR3 sequences listed, about 18% are singletons. Sequencing was performed on peripheral blood. All receptors come from an adult woman with stable Graves' hyperthyroidism.

This clonotype was seen many times. The V and J genes are TRBV15 and TRBJ1-1; unclear D gene. The CDR3 consists of 13 residues. From germline, CDR1 is LNHNV and CDR2 YYDKDF (reference sequence). Trimming stripped 8 bases from V and 5 bases from J, with 15 bases between. The CDR3 region is CATSRAEKTEAFF. CDR3 in DNA: TGTGCCACCTCAAGGGCGGAAAAAACTGAAGCTTTCTTT.

This clonotype was seen ten or more times. This chain uses TRBV5-1 with TRBJ2-7; 7 nucleotides align to TRBD2. Per the germline V gene, CDR1 is SGHRS and CDR2 is YFSETQ. This CDR3 spans 15 amino acids. V gave up 4 bases and J gave up 5 bases; unmatched junction bases: 12. The CDR3 loop is CASSPEGGRVDEQYF. In DNA form, the CDR3 reads TGCGCCAGCAGCCCGGAGGGCGGGAGAGTCGACGAGCAGTACTTC.

With regard to this clonotype: A much bigger clone sits one base away, suggesting this may be a read error. The V and J genes are TRBV18 and TRBJ2-5, with 8 bases aligning to TRBD1. Germline V lookup: CDR1 KGHSH, CDR2 LQKENI. The CDR3 sequence is 17 residues long. CDR3 in DNA: TGTGCCAGCTCACCAGAACGACAGGGGCCGTACCAAGGGACCCAGTACTTC. Translation: CASSPERQGPYQGTQYF.

This clonotype was seen at least ten times. J is TRBJ1-6 and V is TRBV12-5; D gene ambiguous. Per germline, CDR1 LGHNT and CDR2 FRNRAP. The CDR3 sequence is 17 residues long. V lost 0 bases, J lost 8 bases, and 17 bases lay in between. CDR3 sequence (DNA): TGTGCTAGTGGTTTGGTCCTCCCTACAGAGCCTTATTCACCCCTCCACTTT. Translation gives CASGLVLPTEPYSPLHF.

This chain links TRBV6-5 with TRBJ1-1; possibly TRBD1 for D (5 bases). This CDR3 contains 13 residues. Germline V CDR1 and CDR2: MNHEY, SVGAGI. V was trimmed by 2 bases and J by 8 bases, leaving 12 bases between them. For the CDR3, the DNA is TGTGCCAGCAGTTACGGGTCGGGGCTAGAAGCTTTCTTT. It codes for CASSYGSGLEAFF.

J is TRBJ1-2 and V is TRBV18, with D unclear. The CDR3 length is 14 residues. Trimming shortened V by 0 bases and J by 3 bases, and 8 bases separated the two germline ends. Germline loops: CDR1 KGHSH, CDR2 LQKENI. DNA of the CDR3: TGTGCCAGCTCACCACCGGGCGCGGACTATGGCTACACCTTC. It translates to CASSPPGADYGYTF.

This clonotype was picked up many times. CDR3 sequence: CASSQNGQGNLSSYNSPLHF. CDR3 in DNA: TGCGCCAGCAGCCAAAATGGACAGGGCAACCTGAGCTCCTATAATTCACCCCTCCACTTT. V and J are TRBV4-1 and TRBJ1-6, with 8 bases lining up with TRBD1. CDR1 is MGHRA, CDR2 YSYEKL, per germline. After removal of 2 bases from V and 0 bases from J, the junction contained 12 bases not matched to a gene. The CDR3 contains 20 residues.

Many counts were recorded for this clonotype. The chain links TRBV28 to TRBJ1-1; D is undetermined. The CDR3 has 14 residues. The germline CDR1 and CDR2 sequences are MDHEN and SYDVKM. V was cut by 6 bases and J by 0 bases, with 11 bases left in between. The CDR3 DNA sequence: TGTGCCAGCAGCCTGACGGACGTGAACACTGAAGCTTTCTTT. Protein: CASSLTDVNTEAFF.

This clonotype was detected ten times or more. The chain links TRBV28 to TRBJ2-7; 8 nucleotides line up with TRBD1. This CDR3 comprises 12 residues. V was clipped by 7 bases and J by 4 bases; unmatched bases: 3. CDR1 is MDHEN and CDR2 is SYDVKM in the germline V gene. CDR3 DNA: TGTGCCAGCATGGGACAGGTATACGAGCAGTACTTC. Translating gives CASMGQVYEQYF.

This clonotype was seen at least ten times. This rearrangement joins TRBV24-1 to TRBJ1-2; no firm D call. The CDR3 extends over 13 amino acids. The germline V gene encodes CDR1 KGHDR and CDR2 SFDVKD. The V end lost 7 bases, the J end lost 3 bases, and 11 bases lay between the germline ends. The CDR3 sequence: CATSSSIDYGYTF. CDR3 nucleotide sequence: TGTGCCACCAGCTCAAGTATCGACTATGGCTACACCTTC.